This T cell receptor beta chain is from a study of cytomegalovirus exposure and HLA in healthy donors. Notes on the study in general: Rarity marked most TCR sequences, yet some public TCRs occurred in many donors. In the 120 validation repertoires, roughly 94% of cluster scores exceeded 0, per a later analysis. The study put some 150 TCR beta chains on its list as cytomegalovirus-associated.

Comment on this clone: Its matching antigen is unknown.

Generated by immunoSEQ multiplex PCR, the TCRdb table keeps only in-frame clones and is missing some. The data show approximately 150,000 clones, approximately 86% seen once. The approximately 120-subject validation cohort, separate from the roughly 700-subject first cohort, included the donors. The CDR3 runs 17 residues. Between the trimmed V and J ends, which lost 4 bases and 3 bases, there was a span of 22 bases. In germline, CDR1 is MGHRA, CDR2 YSYEKL. Sequenced: PBMCs. This sequence originates from a man between 18 and 35 years old in good health and CMV-seropositive. This chain connects TRBV4-1 to TRBJ2-7; maybe TRBD1 (6 bases). The DNA for the CDR3 is TGCGCCAGCAGCCCGCCAGCCGGTAGTGGACAGAGCTACGAGCAGTACTTC. Its translation is CASSPPAGSGQSYEQYF.